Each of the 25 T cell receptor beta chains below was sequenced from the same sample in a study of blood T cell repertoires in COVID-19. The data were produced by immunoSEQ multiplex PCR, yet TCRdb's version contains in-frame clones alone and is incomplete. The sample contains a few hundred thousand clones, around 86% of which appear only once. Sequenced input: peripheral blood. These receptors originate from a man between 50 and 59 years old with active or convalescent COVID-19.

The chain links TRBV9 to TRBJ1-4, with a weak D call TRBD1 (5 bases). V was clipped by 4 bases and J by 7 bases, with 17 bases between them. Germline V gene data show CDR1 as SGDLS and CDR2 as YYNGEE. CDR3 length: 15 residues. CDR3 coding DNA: TGTGCCAGCAGCCCTACCTCATTAGGGGCTGAAAAACTGTTTTTT. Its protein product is CASSPTSLGAEKLFF.

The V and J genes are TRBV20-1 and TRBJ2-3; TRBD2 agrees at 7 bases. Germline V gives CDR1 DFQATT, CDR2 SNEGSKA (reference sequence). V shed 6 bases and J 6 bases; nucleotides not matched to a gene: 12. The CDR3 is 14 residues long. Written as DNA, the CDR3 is TGCAGTGCGAGTCCGGGACTAAGCGGCGATACGCAGTATTTT. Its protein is CSASPGLSGDTQYF.

The CDR3 coding sequence is TGTGCCAGCAGCTTGGCCCTGGGACAGGGGTCCCCTAATGAGCAGTTCTTC. Its translation: CASSLALGQGSPNEQFF. This chain joins TRBV5-8 and TRBJ2-1; 10 bases are shared with TRBD1. This CDR3 contains 17 residues. Germline CDR1 reads SGHTS; CDR2 reads YDEGEE. V shed 0 bases, J shed 7 bases, and the junction held 10 bases outside the gene matches.

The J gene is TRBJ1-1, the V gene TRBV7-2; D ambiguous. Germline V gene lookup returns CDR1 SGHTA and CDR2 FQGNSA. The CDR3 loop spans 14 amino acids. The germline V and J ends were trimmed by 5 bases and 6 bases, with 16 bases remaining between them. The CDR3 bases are TGTGCCAGCAGCCCTAGAAAAGCCACCCCTGAAGCTTTCTTT. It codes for CASSPRKATPEAFF.

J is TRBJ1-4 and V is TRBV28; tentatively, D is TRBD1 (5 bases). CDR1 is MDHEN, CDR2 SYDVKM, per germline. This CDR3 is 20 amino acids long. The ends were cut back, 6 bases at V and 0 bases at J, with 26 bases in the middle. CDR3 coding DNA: TGTGCCAGCAGAATAATGAAAAGAAGGGGACTACCTTCAACTAATGAAAAACTGTTTTTT. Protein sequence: CASRIMKRRGLPSTNEKLFF.

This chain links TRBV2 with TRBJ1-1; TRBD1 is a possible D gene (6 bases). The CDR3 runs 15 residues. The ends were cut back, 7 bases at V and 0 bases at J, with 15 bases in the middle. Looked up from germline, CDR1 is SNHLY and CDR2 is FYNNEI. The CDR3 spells CASIRTDLMNTEAFF. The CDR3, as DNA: TGTGCCAGCATCAGGACAGACCTTATGAACACTGAAGCTTTCTTT.

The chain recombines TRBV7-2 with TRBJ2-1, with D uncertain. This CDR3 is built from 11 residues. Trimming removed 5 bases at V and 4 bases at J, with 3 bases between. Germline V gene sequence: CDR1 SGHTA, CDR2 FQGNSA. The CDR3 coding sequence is TGTGCCAGCAGCCCTTACAATGAGCAGTTCTTC. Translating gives CASSPYNEQFF.

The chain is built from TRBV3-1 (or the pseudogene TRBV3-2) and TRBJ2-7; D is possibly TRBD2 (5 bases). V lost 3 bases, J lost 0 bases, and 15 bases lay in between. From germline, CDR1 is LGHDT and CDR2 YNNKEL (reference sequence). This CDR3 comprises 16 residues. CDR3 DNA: TGTGCCAGCAGCCAGTATCGGGTCGGGGTCTCCTACGAGCAGTACTTC. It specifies CASSQYRVGVSYEQYF.

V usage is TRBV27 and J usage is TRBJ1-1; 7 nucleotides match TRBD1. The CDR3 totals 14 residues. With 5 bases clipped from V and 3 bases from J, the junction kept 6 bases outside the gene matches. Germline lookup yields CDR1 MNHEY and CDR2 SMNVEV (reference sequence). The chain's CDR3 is CASSRQGIDTEAFF. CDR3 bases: TGTGCCAGCAGTCGACAGGGTATTGACACTGAAGCTTTCTTT.

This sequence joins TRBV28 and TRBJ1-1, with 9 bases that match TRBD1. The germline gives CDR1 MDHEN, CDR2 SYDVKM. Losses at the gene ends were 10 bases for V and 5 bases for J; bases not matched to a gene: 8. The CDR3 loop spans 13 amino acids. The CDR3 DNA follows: TGTGCCACCGTGACAGGGGGTGTTACTGAAGCTTTCTTT. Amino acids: CATVTGGVTEAFF.

CDR3 coding DNA: TGTGCCAGCAGCTTAACTTTCCAGGGGGAAACTCCCCAGCATTTT. Protein product: CASSLTFQGETPQHF. The genes are TRBV7-2 and TRBJ1-5, with TRBD1 matching over 7 bases. V lost 2 bases and J lost 10; bases outside the gene matches: 11. Germline loops: CDR1 SGHTA, CDR2 FQGNSA. This CDR3 is 15 amino acids long.

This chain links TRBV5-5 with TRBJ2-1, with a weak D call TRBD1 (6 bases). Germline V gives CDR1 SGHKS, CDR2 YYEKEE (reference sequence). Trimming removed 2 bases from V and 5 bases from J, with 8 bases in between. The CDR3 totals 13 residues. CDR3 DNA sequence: TGTGCCAGCAGCTTATGGACAGACAATGAGCAGTTCTTC. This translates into CASSLWTDNEQFF.

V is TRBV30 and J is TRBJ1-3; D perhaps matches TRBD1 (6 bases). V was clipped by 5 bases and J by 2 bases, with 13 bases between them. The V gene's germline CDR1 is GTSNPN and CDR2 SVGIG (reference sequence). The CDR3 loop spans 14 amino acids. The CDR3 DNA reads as TGTGCCTGGGGACAAGGGGGAGCTGGAAACACCATATATTTT. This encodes CAWGQGGAGNTIYF.

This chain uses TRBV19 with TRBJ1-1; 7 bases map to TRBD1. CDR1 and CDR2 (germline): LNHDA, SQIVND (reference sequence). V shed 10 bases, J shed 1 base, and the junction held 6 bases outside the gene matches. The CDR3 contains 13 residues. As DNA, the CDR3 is TGTGCCACTAAGGACAGGAGGAACACTGAAGCTTTCTTT. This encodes CATKDRRNTEAFF.

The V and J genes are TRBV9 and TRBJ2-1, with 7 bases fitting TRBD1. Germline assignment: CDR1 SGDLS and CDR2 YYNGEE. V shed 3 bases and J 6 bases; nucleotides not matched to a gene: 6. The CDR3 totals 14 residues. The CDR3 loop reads CASSATGTANEQFF. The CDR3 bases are TGTGCCAGCAGCGCAACCGGGACAGCCAATGAGCAGTTCTTC.

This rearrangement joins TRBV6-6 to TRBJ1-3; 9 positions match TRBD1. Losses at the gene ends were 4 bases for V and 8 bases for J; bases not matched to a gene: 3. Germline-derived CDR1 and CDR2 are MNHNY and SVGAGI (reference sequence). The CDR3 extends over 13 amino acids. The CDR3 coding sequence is TGTGCCAGCAGTTTGGGACAGGGAGACACCATATATTTT. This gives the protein CASSLGQGDTIYF.

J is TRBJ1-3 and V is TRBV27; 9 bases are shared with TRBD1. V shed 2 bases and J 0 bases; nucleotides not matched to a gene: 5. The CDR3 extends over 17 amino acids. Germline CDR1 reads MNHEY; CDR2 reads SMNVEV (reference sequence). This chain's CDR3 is CASSLLGTGLSGNTIYF. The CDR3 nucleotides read TGTGCCAGCAGTTTACTGGGGACAGGGCTCTCTGGAAACACCATATATTTT.

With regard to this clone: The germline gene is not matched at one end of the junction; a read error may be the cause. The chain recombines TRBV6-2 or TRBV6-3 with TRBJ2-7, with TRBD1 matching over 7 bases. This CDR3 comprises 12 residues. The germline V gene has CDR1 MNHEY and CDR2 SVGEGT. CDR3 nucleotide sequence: TGTGCCAGCAGTCCCTCGGACAGGTTACCCTGCTTC. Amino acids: CASSPSDRLPCF.

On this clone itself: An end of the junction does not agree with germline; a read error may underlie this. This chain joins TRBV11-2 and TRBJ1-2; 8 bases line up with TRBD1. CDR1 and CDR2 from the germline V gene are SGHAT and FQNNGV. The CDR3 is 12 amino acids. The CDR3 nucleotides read TGTGCCAGCAGCTTACTTCAGGGGGCTTTCCGCTTC. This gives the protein CASSLLQGAFRF.

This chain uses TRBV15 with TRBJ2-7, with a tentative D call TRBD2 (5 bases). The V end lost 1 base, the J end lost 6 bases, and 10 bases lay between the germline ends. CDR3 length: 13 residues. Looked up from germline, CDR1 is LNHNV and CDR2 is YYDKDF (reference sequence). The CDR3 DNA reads TGTGCCACCAGCAGAGGGGTCGAGGGCGAGCAGTACTTC. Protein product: CATSRGVEGEQYF.

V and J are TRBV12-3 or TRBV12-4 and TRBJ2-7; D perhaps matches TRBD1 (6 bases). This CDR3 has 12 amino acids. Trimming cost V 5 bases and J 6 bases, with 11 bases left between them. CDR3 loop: CASSVRQVEQYF. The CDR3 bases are TGTGCCAGCAGTGTAAGACAGGTCGAGCAGTACTTC.

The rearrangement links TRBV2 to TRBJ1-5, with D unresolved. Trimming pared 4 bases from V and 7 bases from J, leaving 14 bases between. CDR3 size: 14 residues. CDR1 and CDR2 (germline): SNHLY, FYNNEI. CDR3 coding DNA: TGTGCCAGCAGTGGCTCGGCAGCGGGACAGCCCCAGCATTTT. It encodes CASSGSAAGQPQHF.

For the CDR3, the DNA is TGTGCCTGGAGCGCAGAATATAATTCACCCCTCCACTTT. This translates into CAWSAEYNSPLHF. The rearrangement links TRBV30 to TRBJ1-6; no clear D. CDR3 size: 13 residues. The germline CDR1 and CDR2 sequences are GTSNPN and SVGIG (reference sequence). The V and J ends lost 3 bases and 4 bases respectively, with 7 bases between them.

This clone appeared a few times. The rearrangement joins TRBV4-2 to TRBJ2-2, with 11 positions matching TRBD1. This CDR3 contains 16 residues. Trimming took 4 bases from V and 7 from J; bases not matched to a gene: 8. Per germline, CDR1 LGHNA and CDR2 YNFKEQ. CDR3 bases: TGTGCCAGCAGCCGAGGACAGGGGGCAAGGGACGGGGAGCTGTTTTTT. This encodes CASSRGQGARDGELFF.

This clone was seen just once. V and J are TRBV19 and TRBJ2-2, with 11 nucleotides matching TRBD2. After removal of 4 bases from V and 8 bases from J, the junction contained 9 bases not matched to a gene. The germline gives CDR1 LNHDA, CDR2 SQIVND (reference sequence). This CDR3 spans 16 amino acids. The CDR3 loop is CASSTLAGGTVGELFF. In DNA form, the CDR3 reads TGTGCCAGTAGTACTCTAGCGGGGGGCACCGTGGGGGAGCTGTTTTTT.